This T cell receptor beta chain stems from a study of cytomegalovirus exposure and HLA in healthy donors. Study observations and caveats: In a later analysis, DRB1 alleles had the most associated TCRs; HLA-C alleles the fewest. A later analysis reportedly found that, within productive TCRs, an Asian-associated ancestry cluster had fewer N-insertions than the mean observed across the approximately 670 donors.

This CDR3 contains 15 residues. J was trimmed by 4 bases and V by 5 bases; bases with no gene match: 4. CDR1 is SEHNR and CDR2 is FQNEAQ in the germline V gene (reference sequence). This clone has only a few counts. Its antigen remains unknown. The PCR was carried out with 60 Vbeta primers and 13 Jbeta primers. Sequenced by immunoSEQ multiplex PCR; TCRdb stores in-frame clones only, minus some. The sample lists more than 70,000 clones; around 70% were seen once. This chain uses TRBV7-9 with TRBJ2-3; 12 nucleotides align to TRBD2. This sequence originates from a man in his forties in good health and CMV-seropositive. The material sequenced was PBMCs. The chain's CDR3 is CASSRLAGDSDTQYF. CDR3 in DNA: TGTGCCAGCAGCCGACTAGCGGGAGATTCAGATACGCAGTATTTT.